This TCR beta chain emerged from a study of early T cells in non-severe SARS-CoV-2 infection. Study context: Sequenced material consisted of bulk RNA (from unsorted whole blood), and chains were unpaired.

The CDR3 consists of 12 residues. V lost 4 bases to trimming and J lost 7 bases, with 11 bases between them. Germline values: CDR1 LGHDT, CDR2 YNNKEL (reference sequence). This clonotype came up many times. Its antigen is still unknown. Study findings and constraints: Private and CD4 specificities were missed by VDJdb matching, which favored anti-spike CD8 responses.

Individual cDNA molecules were tagged with unique molecular identifiers, the study reported. TCRdb itself ran the 5' RACE reads through MiXCR, one entry per CDR3 protein. The table shows roughly 61,000 distinct CDR3 sequences, with more than 10% occurring only once. This receptor was taken from an adult who was a healthcare worker with PCR-confirmed SARS-CoV-2 infection or an uninfected control (not recorded which). The chain links TRBV3-1 to TRBJ2-7; D may correspond to TRBD1 or TRBD2 (5 bases each). Sequencing was done on a sample of whole blood. In DNA, the CDR3 is TGTGCCAGCAGCCTGTCGTGGGGGGAGCAGTACTTC. Its protein product is CASSLSWGEQYF.